A single sample is the source of the 9 T cell receptor beta chains below, sequenced in a study of a mutant IDH1 vaccine in newly diagnosed glioma. Profiled with immunoSEQ multiplex PCR; TCRdb holds only in-frame clones, not every one. Among about 29,000 clones, over 80% were seen once, and the ten largest hold around 8%. The time point here: week 23, last vaccination. What each vaccine dose contained was 300 ug of mutant IDH1 20-mer peptide, accompanied by topical imiquimod. No antigen has been assigned to these receptors. Sequenced here: PBMCs, sampled from a glioma patient whose treatment included an IDH1 peptide vaccine. The receptor set was obtained from a woman in her late teens or twenties with glioma.

The rearrangement uses TRBV6-4 and TRBJ2-3; D is perhaps TRBD2 (5 bases). There are 14 residues in the CDR3. V was trimmed by 0 bases and J by 1 base, leaving 5 bases between them. The V gene's germline CDR1 is MRHNA and CDR2 SNTAGT. The CDR3 loop reads CASSDSAGTDTQYF. CDR3 nucleotide sequence: TGTGCCAGCAGTGACTCAGCGGGCACAGATACGCAGTATTTT.

The J gene is TRBJ1-3, the V gene TRBV19; tentatively, D is TRBD1 (5 bases). The CDR3 spans 15 residues. Germline-derived CDR1 and CDR2 are LNHDA and SQIVND (reference sequence). The ends were cut back, 5 bases at V and 0 bases at J, with 11 bases in the middle. Here the CDR3 reads CASSPTDNSGNTIYF. CDR3 coding DNA: TGTGCCAGTAGTCCGACAGATAACTCTGGAAACACCATATATTTT.

In this sample, this clone turned up a few times. The chain uses TRBV5-8 and TRBJ1-1; possibly TRBD1 for D (5 bases). V was clipped by 9 bases and J by 1 base, with 19 bases between them. This CDR3 is built from 15 residues. Germline CDR1 and CDR2: SGHTS and YDEGEE. The CDR3 protein is CAINAVSTANTEAFF. DNA of the CDR3: TGTGCCATCAACGCGGTATCGACAGCGAACACTGAAGCTTTCTTT.

This clone was seen once. V is TRBV7-2 and J is TRBJ1-2; D remains unclear. Germline loops: CDR1 SGHTA, CDR2 FQGNSA. The CDR3 sequence is 14 residues long. V lost 6 bases to trimming and J lost 8 bases, with 19 bases between them. The CDR3 DNA reads TGTGCCAGCAGGGCGGCTGTCTCTGCTAACGGCTACACCTTC. Amino acid sequence: CASRAAVSANGYTF.

V and J are TRBV6-9 and TRBJ2-7; TRBD2 is a possible D gene (6 bases). CDR3 length: 16 residues. Deletions cut 2 bases from V and 6 bases from J, with 20 bases between. Looked up from germline, CDR1 is MNHGY and CDR2 is SVAAGI. CDR3 sequence (DNA): TGTGCCAGCAGTTATCTTTTCGGGAGAGGGGTGGTCGAGCAGTACTTC. It yields the protein CASSYLFGRGVVEQYF.

CDR3 protein: CASSPPEGGQDTQYF. The CDR3, as DNA: TGTGCCAGCTCACCACCGGAAGGGGGTCAAGATACGCAGTATTTT. The gene calls are TRBV18 and TRBJ2-3; TRBD1 is a possible D gene (6 bases). Looked up from germline, CDR1 is KGHSH and CDR2 is LQKENI. The CDR3 sequence is 15 residues long. V dropped 0 bases and J dropped 5 bases, with 12 bases sitting between them.

This clone was seen once. This chain uses TRBV7-2 with TRBJ2-5; 11 bases map to TRBD2. The CDR3 has 16 amino acids. The ends lost 4 bases at V and 5 bases at J; junction bases unmatched: 9. Germline values: CDR1 SGHTA, CDR2 FQGNSA. CDR3 coding DNA: TGTGCCAGCAGCTCTACTAGCGGGGGCCAGCGGGAGACCCAGTACTTC. It specifies CASSSTSGGQRETQYF. Filled out from reference TRBV7-2 and TRBJ2-5, the complete variable domain reads GAGVSQSPSNKVTEKGKDVELRCDPISGHTALYWYRQSLGQGLEFLIYFQGNSAPDKSGLPSDRFSAERTGGSVSTLTIQRTQQEDSAVYLCASSSTSGGQRETQYFGPGTRLLVL.

The V gene is TRBV29-1, the J gene TRBJ2-7, with a tentative D call TRBD1 (6 bases). The germline V gene has CDR1 SQVTM and CDR2 ANQGSEA. With 8 bases removed from V and 0 bases from J, the gap between germline ends came to 14 bases. The length of the CDR3 is 13 residues. CDR3 sequence (DNA): TGCAGCACTCAGGGGAAGAGCTCCTACGAGCAGTACTTC. This codes for CSTQGKSSYEQYF.

V and J are TRBV28 and TRBJ1-3, with D possibly being TRBD1 (6 bases). The length of the CDR3 is 16 residues. V was pared by 3 bases and J by 0 bases, with 12 bases between. Germline values: CDR1 MDHEN, CDR2 SYDVKM. The CDR3 region has the DNA TGTGCCAGCAGTTTGCAGGGGATCTACTCTGGAAACACCATATATTTT. It specifies CASSLQGIYSGNTIYF.